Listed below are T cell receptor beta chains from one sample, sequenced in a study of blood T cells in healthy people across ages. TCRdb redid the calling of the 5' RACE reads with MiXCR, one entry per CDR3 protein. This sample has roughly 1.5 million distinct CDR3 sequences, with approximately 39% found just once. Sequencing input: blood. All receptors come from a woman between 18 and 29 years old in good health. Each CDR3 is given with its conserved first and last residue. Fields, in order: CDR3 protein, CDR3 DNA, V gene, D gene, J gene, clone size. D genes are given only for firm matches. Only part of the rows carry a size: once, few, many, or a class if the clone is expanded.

CDR3aa: CASSLGFFSYEQYF
CDR3nt: TGTGCCAGCAGCTTAGGTTTCTTTTCTTACGAGCAGTACTTC
v_gene: TRBV7-2
d_gene: NA
j_gene: TRBJ2-7
abundance: few

CDR3aa: CASSGTSGGTNTGELFF
CDR3nt: TGTGCCAGCAGTGGAACTAGCGGGGGAACGAACACCGGGGAGCTGTTTTTT
v_gene: TRBV28
d_gene: TRBD2
j_gene: TRBJ2-2
abundance: NA

CDR3aa: CASSQESALPNEQFF
CDR3nt: TGCGCCAGCAGCCAAGAAAGTGCTCTTCCCAATGAGCAGTTCTTC
v_gene: TRBV4-1
d_gene: NA
j_gene: TRBJ2-1
abundance: few

CDR3aa: CASRGASGELFF
CDR3nt: TGTGCCAGCAGGGGAGCCTCCGGGGAGCTGTTTTTT
v_gene: TRBV7-2
d_gene: NA
j_gene: TRBJ2-2
abundance: NA

CDR3aa: CASSDSKDYEQYF
CDR3nt: TGTGCCAGCAGTGACTCGAAGGATTACGAGCAGTACTTC
v_gene: TRBV6-4
d_gene: NA
j_gene: TRBJ2-7
abundance: many

CDR3aa: CSAIRLLAYTEAFF
CDR3nt: TGCAGTGCTATTAGGCTATTGGCGTACACTGAAGCTTTCTTT
v_gene: TRBV20-1
d_gene: NA
j_gene: TRBJ1-1
abundance: NA

CDR3aa: CATGKGNTDTQYF
CDR3nt: TGTGCCACCGGGAAAGGGAATACAGATACGCAGTATTTT
v_gene: TRBV15
d_gene: NA
j_gene: TRBJ2-3
abundance: NA

CDR3aa: CASSIGTAEAFF
CDR3nt: TGTGCCAGCAGCATCGGGACAGCTGAAGCTTTCTTT
v_gene: TRBV13
d_gene: TRBD1
j_gene: TRBJ1-1
abundance: NA

CDR3aa: CSARTAGATGELFF
CDR3nt: TGCAGTGCTAGGACGGCGGGGGCCACCGGGGAGCTGTTTTTT
v_gene: TRBV20-1
d_gene: NA
j_gene: TRBJ2-2
abundance: NA

CDR3aa: CASSLSGGFSYEQYF
CDR3nt: TGTGCCAGCAGTTTATCGGGGGGGTTCTCCTACGAGCAGTACTTC
v_gene: TRBV27
d_gene: TRBD2
j_gene: TRBJ2-7
abundance: NA

CDR3aa: CASTLGDSYEQYF
CDR3nt: TGTGCCAGCACCCTGGGAGATTCCTACGAGCAGTACTTC
v_gene: TRBV12-3/TRBV12-4
d_gene: NA
j_gene: TRBJ2-7
abundance: NA

CDR3aa: CASSLATAGRFF
CDR3nt: TGTGCCAGCAGCTTGGCCACGGCAGGCCGGTTCTTC
v_gene: TRBV5-6
d_gene: NA
j_gene: TRBJ2-1
abundance: few

CDR3aa: CASSIAASGQYEQYF
CDR3nt: TGTGCCAGTAGTATAGCGGCTAGCGGCCAGTACGAGCAGTACTTC
v_gene: TRBV19
d_gene: TRBD2
j_gene: TRBJ2-7
abundance: NA

CDR3aa: CASSFQGSGEETQYF
CDR3nt: TGTGCCAGCAGCTTCCAGGGTAGCGGGGAAGAGACCCAGTACTTC
v_gene: TRBV7-2
d_gene: TRBD2
j_gene: TRBJ2-5
abundance: NA

CDR3aa: CASNSGWGNSPLHF
CDR3nt: TGTGCCAGCAATTCGGGTTGGGGTAATTCACCCCTCCACTTT
v_gene: TRBV12-3/TRBV12-4
d_gene: NA
j_gene: TRBJ1-6
abundance: NA

CDR3aa: CASSADEGARRYEQYF
CDR3nt: TGTGCCAGCAGCGCAGACGAGGGGGCGCGTCGCTACGAGCAGTACTTC
v_gene: TRBV7-9
d_gene: TRBD1
j_gene: TRBJ2-7
abundance: NA

CDR3aa: CASSSTITGGNTEAFF
CDR3nt: TGTGCCAGCAGTTCCACGATAACAGGGGGGAACACTGAAGCTTTCTTT
v_gene: TRBV6-5
d_gene: TRBD1
j_gene: TRBJ1-1
abundance: NA

CDR3aa: CASSPRTGATEAFF
CDR3nt: TGTGCCAGCAGCCCTCGCACCGGGGCTACTGAAGCTTTCTTT
v_gene: TRBV12-3/TRBV12-4
d_gene: NA
j_gene: TRBJ1-1
abundance: few

CDR3aa: CSVVEGLSTEAFF
CDR3nt: TGCAGCGTTGTCGAGGGCCTAAGCACTGAAGCTTTCTTT
v_gene: TRBV29-1
d_gene: NA
j_gene: TRBJ1-1
abundance: NA

CDR3aa: CSARPKLGQGLGYTF
CDR3nt: TGCAGTGCTAGGCCTAAATTGGGTCAGGGCCTCGGCTACACCTTC
v_gene: TRBV20-1
d_gene: NA
j_gene: TRBJ1-2
abundance: NA

CDR3aa: CASSGGLENEPFF
CDR3nt: TGTGCCAGCTCAGGGGGCTTGGAGAATGAGCCGTTCTTC
v_gene: TRBV18
d_gene: NA
j_gene: TRBJ2-1
abundance: few

CDR3aa: CSPGLAGADTQYF
CDR3nt: TGCAGCCCTGGACTAGCGGGAGCAGATACGCAGTATTTT
v_gene: TRBV20-1
d_gene: TRBD2
j_gene: TRBJ2-3
abundance: NA

CDR3aa: CSSSSGRGELFF
CDR3nt: TGTTCCAGCAGCTCCGGTCGAGGGGAGTTGTTTTTT
v_gene: TRBV7-9
d_gene: NA
j_gene: TRBJ2-2
abundance: NA